This entry features one TCR beta chain sequence. This clonotype came up once. No cognate antigen has been identified for it. No base quality values were provided; no much bigger clone lies one nucleotide off. The data were taken from a study of identical twins listed by TCRdb under 2016. Context from the whole study: To test whether fetal clonotypes persist, the study used deep sequencing on TCR alpha and beta repertoires from monozygotic twins, unrelated adults of various ages, and cord blood. To rule out contamination, replicate twin experiments were performed at different times with different library preparation protocols. General findings and caveats noted by the study authors: Invariant T cells such as MAIT and iNKT could partly confound zero-insertion analyses, although diverse VJ usage argued against such confounding for most clonotypes. In monozygotic twins, recombination models systematically underestimated out-of-frame TCR alpha sharing, but the models matched the sharing seen between unrelated individuals. Compared with coincidental sharing between unrelated individuals, an excess of low generation-probability sequences was observed among out-of-frame TCR alpha sequences shared between twins. In beta out-of-frame sequences, excess twin sharing was weaker, because having fewer shared sequences lowered the signal-to-noise ratio. Abundant cord blood beta clonotypes had fewer insertions, young adult naive repertoires showed a similar but weaker trend, and memory repertoires showed no such trend. Because the same donors could not be followed over many years, the conclusions relied on cross-sectional statistical analysis.

Every donor was a healthy Caucasian. V sheds 8 bases and J sheds 3 bases, leaving 15 bases between their ends. The cysteine opens and the phenylalanine closes a CDR3 of 14 amino acids. Only the CDR3 portion is preserved as DNA: 42 bases, with reading frame beginning at the first base. Library construction relied on 5' RACE. Reads for this sample came from an Illumina HiSeq 2000. Template switching added a universal primer binding site, and the final cDNA carried a unique molecular identifier that allowed TCR cDNA molecules to be counted accurately. Specific primers in the conserved constant-segment region were used to synthesize first-strand cDNA for TCR alpha and beta chains. Each cDNA library was double barcoded, with a SMART-Mk sample barcode plus Illumina barcodes, to control for contamination. TruSeq adapter sequences along with Illumina sample barcodes were introduced in two successive PCR steps. TCR alpha and beta cDNA libraries were sequenced on the Illumina HiSeq platform with custom primers. Concerning the study's data processing: Raw reads were processed with MiGEC to extract unique molecular identifiers, and MiXCR was used to determine CDR3 positions. For each individual, recombination models were inferred using an EM algorithm with the repgenHMM and IGoR tools. Shared clonotype analysis was performed with the tcR package in R, normalizing sharing by the product of cloneset sizes. To study raw recombination free of thymic and clonal selection effects, out-of-frame nonproductive sequences were analyzed. TCRdb reprocessed the public reads (quality trimming at Q25 with fastp, clone calling with MiXCR) and kept in-frame beta chains. Every entry covers one CDR3 protein and lists the most common genes and DNA from its rows. TCRdb, rather than the study authors, made the V and J calls. This sample has 1,800,000 or so distinct CDR3 sequences in its table, and about 31% of those were observed once. The ten largest account for approximately 0.29% of the sample.

The TCR comes from a newborn girl in good health. Sequenced: cord blood. The rearrangement joined TRBV12-3 or TRBV12-4 to TRBJ2-3, with TRBD1 tentatively as D gene (6 bases match). The CDR3 sequence is CASDYRDMTDTQYF. The DNA is TGTGCCAGCGACTACCGGGACATGACAGATACGCAGTATTTT.